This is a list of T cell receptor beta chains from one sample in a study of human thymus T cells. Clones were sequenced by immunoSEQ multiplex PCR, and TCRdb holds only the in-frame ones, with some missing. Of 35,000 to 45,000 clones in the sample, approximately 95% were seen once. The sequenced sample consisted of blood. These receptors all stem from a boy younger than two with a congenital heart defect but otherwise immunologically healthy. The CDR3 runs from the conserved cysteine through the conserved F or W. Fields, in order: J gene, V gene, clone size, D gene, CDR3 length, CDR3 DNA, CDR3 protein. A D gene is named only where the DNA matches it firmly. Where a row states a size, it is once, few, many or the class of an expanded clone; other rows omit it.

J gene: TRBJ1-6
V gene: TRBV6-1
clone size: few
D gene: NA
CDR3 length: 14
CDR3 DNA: TGTGCCAGCAGTTTCCGGGACGGTAATTCACCCCTCCACTTT
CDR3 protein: CASSFRDGNSPLHF

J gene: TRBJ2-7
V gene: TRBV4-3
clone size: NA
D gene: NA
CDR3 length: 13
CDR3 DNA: TGCGCCAGCAGCCAAGGGAGCTCCTACGAGCAGTACTTC
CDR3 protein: CASSQGSSYEQYF

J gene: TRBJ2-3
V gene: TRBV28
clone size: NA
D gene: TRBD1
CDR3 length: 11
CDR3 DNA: TGTGCCGGGTCCAGGGGGGATACGCAGTATTTT
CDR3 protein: CAGSRGDTQYF

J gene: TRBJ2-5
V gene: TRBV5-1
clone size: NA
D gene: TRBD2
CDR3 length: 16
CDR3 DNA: TGCGCCAGCAGCTTGGCCCAAGCGGGGGGTTTAGAGACCCAGTACTTC
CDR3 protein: CASSLAQAGGLETQYF

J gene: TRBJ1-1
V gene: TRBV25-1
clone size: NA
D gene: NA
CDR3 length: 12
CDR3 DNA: TGTGCCAGCAGTGACAGGGCCACTGAAGCTTTCTTT
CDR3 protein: CASSDRATEAFF

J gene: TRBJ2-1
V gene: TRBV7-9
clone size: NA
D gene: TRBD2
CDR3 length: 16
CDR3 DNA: TGTGCCAGCAGCCCCTATAGCGGGAGCTCCTACAATGAGCAGTTCTTC
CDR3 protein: CASSPYSGSSYNEQFF

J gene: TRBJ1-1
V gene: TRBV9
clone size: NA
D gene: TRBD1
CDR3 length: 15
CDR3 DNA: TGTGCCAGCAGCCCCTCGCCAGGGGGGAACACTGAAGCTTTCTTT
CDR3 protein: CASSPSPGGNTEAFF

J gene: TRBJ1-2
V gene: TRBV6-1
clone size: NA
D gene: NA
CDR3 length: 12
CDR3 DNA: TGTGCCAGCAGTAAAGCTAACTATGGCTACACCTTC
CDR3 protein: CASSKANYGYTF

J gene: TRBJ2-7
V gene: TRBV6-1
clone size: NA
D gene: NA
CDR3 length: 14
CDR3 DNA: TGTGCCAGCAGTGAATTAGGGACATCCTACGAGCAGTACTTC
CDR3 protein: CASSELGTSYEQYF

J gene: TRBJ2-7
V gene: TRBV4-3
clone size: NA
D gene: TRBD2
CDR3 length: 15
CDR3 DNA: TGCGCCAGCAGCCAAGATCGGACTAGTGTCTACGAGCAGTACTTC
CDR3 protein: CASSQDRTSVYEQYF

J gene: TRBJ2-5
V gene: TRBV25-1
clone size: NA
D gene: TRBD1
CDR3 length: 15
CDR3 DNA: TGTGCCAGCAGTGAAAGCCAGGGGGCTATAGAGACCCAGTACTTC
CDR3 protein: CASSESQGAIETQYF

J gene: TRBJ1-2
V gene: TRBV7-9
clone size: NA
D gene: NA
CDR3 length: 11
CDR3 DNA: TGTGCCAGCAGCTTTTCCTATGGCTACACCTTC
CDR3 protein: CASSFSYGYTF

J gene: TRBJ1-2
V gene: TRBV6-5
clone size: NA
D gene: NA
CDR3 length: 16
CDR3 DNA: TGTGCCAGCAGTTACCACGGCGGATCCTCCAACTATGGCTACACCTTC
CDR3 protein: CASSYHGGSSNYGYTF

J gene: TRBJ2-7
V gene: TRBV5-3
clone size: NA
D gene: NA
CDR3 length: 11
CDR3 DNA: TGTGCCAGAAGAATTAGAGAGGAGCAGTACTTC
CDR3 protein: CARRIREEQYF

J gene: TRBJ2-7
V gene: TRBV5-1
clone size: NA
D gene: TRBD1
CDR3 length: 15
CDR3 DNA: TGCGCCAGCAGCTTGGACAGGGGATATAACTACGAGCAGTACTTC
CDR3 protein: CASSLDRGYNYEQYF

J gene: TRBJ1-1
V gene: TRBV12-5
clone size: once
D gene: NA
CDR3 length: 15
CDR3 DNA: TGTGCTAGCCGTAGGGACACCTCTTCGAACACTGAAGCTTTCTTT
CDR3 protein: CASRRDTSSNTEAFF

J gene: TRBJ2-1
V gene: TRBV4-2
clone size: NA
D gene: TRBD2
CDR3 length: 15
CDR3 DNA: TGTGCCAGCAGCCGGACTAGCGGGGGGGACAATGAGCAGTTCTTC
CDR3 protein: CASSRTSGGDNEQFF

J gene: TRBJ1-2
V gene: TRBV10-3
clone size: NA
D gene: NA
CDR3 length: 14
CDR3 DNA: TGTGCCATCAGTGAGACAAGGGCTAACTATGGCTACACCTTC
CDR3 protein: CAISETRANYGYTF

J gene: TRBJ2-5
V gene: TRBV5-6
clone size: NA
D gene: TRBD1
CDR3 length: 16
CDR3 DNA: TGTGCCAGCAGCTTGTGGAACAGGGGCTGGGGAGAGACCCAGTACTTC
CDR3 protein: CASSLWNRGWGETQYF

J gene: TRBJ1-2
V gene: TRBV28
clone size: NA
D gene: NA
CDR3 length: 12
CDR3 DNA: TGTGCCAGCAGTGGGTGGGCCCCTGGCTACACCTTC
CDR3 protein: CASSGWAPGYTF

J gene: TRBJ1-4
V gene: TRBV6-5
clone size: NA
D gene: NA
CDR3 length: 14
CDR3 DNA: TGTGCCAGCAGACCGGGGGGGTGGGATGAAAAACTGTTTTTT
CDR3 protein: CASRPGGWDEKLFF

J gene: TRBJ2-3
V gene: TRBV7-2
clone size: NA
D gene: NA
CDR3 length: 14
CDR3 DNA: TGTGCCAGCAGCTTAGACAGGGGCACAGATACGCAGTATTTT
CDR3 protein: CASSLDRGTDTQYF

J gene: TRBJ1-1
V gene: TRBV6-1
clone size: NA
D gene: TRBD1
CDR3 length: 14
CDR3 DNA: TGTGCCAGCGCTACAGGGGCCCGAGGCACTGAAGCTTTCTTT
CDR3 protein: CASATGARGTEAFF

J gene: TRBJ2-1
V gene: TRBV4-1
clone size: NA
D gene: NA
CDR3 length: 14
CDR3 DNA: TGCGCCAGCAGCCAAGATGTACTAGCCTATGAGCAGTTCTTC
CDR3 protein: CASSQDVLAYEQFF

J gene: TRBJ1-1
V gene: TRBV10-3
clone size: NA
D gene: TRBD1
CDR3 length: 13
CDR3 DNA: TGTGCCCGACGACAGGGGATGAACACTGAAGCTTTCTTT
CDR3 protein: CARRQGMNTEAFF

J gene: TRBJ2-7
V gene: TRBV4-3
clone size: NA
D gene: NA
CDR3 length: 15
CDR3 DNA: TGCGCCAGCAGCCTAGGGTGGGGGTCACCCTACGAGCAGTACTTC
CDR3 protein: CASSLGWGSPYEQYF

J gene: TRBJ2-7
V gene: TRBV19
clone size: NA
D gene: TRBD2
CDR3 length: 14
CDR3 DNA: TGTGCCAGTAGTACGGGACTAGCGGGGGGTGAGCAGTACTTC
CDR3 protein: CASSTGLAGGEQYF

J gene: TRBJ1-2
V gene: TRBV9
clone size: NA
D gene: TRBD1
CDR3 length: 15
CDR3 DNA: TGTGCCAGCAGCGTAGTACCACAGGGGGCAAATGGCTACACCTTC
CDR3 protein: CASSVVPQGANGYTF

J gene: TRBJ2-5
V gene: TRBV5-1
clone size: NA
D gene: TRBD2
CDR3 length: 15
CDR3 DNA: TGCGCCAGCAGCCAGGCCGGGGGGGGCCTAGAGACCCAGTACTTC
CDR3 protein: CASSQAGGGLETQYF

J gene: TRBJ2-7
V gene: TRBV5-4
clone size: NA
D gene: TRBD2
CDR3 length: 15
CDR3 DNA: TGTGCCAGCAGCCCCGCCGGCGGGGGGGCCTACGAGCAGTACTTC
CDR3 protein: CASSPAGGGAYEQYF

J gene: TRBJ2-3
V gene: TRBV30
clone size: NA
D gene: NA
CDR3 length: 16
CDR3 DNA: TGTGCCTGGAGTGTAGAGGGGGGCGCAAGCACAGATACGCAGTATTTT
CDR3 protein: CAWSVEGGASTDTQYF

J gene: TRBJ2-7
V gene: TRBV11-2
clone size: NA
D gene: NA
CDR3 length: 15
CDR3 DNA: TGTGCCAGCAGCTTAGGTTCGGGCGCCGGGCAGGTGCAGTACTTC
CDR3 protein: CASSLGSGAGQVQYF

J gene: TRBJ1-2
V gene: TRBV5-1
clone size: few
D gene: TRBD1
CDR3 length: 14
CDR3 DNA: TGCGCCAGCAGACCCGGGACAGGGGGCAGTGGCTACACCTTC
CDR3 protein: CASRPGTGGSGYTF

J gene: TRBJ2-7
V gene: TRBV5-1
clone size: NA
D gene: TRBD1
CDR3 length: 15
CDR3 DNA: TGCGCCAGCAGCTTGTGGGTGACAGGGGTTGACGAGCAGTACTTC
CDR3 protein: CASSLWVTGVDEQYF

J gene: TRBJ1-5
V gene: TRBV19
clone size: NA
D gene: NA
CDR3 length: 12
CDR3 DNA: TGTGCCAGTAAGACGGGGGGTCAGCCCCAGCATTTT
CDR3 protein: CASKTGGQPQHF

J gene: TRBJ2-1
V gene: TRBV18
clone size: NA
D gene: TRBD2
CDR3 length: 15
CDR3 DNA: TGTGCCAGCTCCCCACTAGCGGGGTCTAGCAGTGAGCAGTTCTTC
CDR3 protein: CASSPLAGSSSEQFF

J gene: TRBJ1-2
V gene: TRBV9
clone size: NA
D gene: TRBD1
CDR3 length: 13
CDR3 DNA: TGTGCCAGCAGCGGACAGGGGGACTATGGCTACACCTTC
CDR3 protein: CASSGQGDYGYTF

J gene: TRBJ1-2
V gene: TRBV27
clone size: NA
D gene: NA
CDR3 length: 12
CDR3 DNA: TGTGCCAGCAGTTTGGCAGGGGTCGGCTACACCTTC
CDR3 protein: CASSLAGVGYTF

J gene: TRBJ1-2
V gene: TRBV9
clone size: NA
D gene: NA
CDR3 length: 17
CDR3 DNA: TGTGCCAGCAGCGCCCAATCCGCGGGCGACACTTTCTATGGCTACACCTTC
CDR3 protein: CASSAQSAGDTFYGYTF

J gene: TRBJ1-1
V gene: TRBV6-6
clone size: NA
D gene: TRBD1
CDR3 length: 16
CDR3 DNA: TGTGCCAGCAGCAAAGGGACAGGGGCTTCTTACACTGAAGCTTTCTTT
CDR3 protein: CASSKGTGASYTEAFF

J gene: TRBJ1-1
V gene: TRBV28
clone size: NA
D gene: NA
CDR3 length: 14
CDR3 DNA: TGTGCCAGCAGTTTGGGGGGGCTGGGCACTGAAGCTTTCTTT
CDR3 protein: CASSLGGLGTEAFF

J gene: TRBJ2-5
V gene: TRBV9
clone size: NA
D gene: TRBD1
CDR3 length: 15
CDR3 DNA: TGTGCCAGCAGCGTAGACAGGGGGCGTTGGGAGACCCAGTACTTC
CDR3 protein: CASSVDRGRWETQYF

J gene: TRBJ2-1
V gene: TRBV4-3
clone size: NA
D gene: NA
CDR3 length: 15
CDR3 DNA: TGCGCCAGCAGCCCTTCGAGCGGGTCCTACAATGAGCAGTTCTTC
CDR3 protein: CASSPSSGSYNEQFF

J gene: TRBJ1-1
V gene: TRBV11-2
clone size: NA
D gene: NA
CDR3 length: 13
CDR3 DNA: TGTGCCAGCAGGCGGCGATATGGGACTGAAGCTTTCTTT
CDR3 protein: CASRRRYGTEAFF

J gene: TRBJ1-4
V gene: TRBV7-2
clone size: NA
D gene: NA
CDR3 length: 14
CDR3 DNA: TGTGCCAGCAGTCCGGGACGGAGTAATGAAAAACTGTTTTTT
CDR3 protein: CASSPGRSNEKLFF

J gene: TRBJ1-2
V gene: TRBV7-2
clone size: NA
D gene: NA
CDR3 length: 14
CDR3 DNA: TGTGCCAGCAGCGCGGCTTTTTCTAACTATGGCTACACCTTC
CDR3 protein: CASSAAFSNYGYTF

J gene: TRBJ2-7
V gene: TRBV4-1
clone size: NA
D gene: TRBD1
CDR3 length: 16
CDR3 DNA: TGCGCCAGCAGCCAAGATCCGGGACAGGGTTCCTACGAGCAGTACTTC
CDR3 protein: CASSQDPGQGSYEQYF

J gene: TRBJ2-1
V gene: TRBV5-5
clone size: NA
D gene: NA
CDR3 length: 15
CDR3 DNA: TGTGCCAGCAGCTTGTGGGCAGGGAGATACAATGAGCAGTTCTTC
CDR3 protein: CASSLWAGRYNEQFF

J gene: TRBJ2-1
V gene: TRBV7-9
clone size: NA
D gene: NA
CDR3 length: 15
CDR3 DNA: TGTGCCAGCAGCCCCCTGGGTAGCCTCCACAATGAGCAGTTCTTC
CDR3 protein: CASSPLGSLHNEQFF

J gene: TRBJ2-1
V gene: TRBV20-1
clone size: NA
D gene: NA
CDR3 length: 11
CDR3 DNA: TGCAGTGCTACACTAGTCAATGAGCAGTTCTTC
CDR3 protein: CSATLVNEQFF

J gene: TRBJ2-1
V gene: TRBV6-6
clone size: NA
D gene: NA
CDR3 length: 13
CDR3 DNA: TGTGCCAGCAGCCGTGACAGCTACAATGAGCAGTTCTTC
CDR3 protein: CASSRDSYNEQFF

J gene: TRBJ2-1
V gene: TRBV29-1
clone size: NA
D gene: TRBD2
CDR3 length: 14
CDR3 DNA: TGCAGCGTTCTTAGCGGGGGCCTGTACAATGAGCAGTTCTTC
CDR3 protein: CSVLSGGLYNEQFF

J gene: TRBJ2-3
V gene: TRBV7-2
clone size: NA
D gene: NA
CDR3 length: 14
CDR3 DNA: TGTGCCAGCAGCTCCCGTAAGAGCGCAGATACGCAGTATTTT
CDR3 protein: CASSSRKSADTQYF